These 14 T cell receptor beta chains came from one sample sequenced in a study of OX40 agonist ivuxolimab in advanced cancers. The library was obtained by the immunoSEQ multiplex PCR assay. TCRdb mirrors the immuneACCESS table, restricted to in-frame sequences. Some clones are absent from its copies; in checked studies, under half trace to an unresolved V gene, and the reason for the others is unknown. The sample data list tens of thousands of clones, and approximately 80% of these were observed just once. The ten largest make up 5.5% to 8% of the sample. The sequences come from CD4+ or CD8+ T cells sorted from blood, collected in a trial of the OX40 agonist ivuxolimab. The receptors stem from an adult with an advanced solid tumor such as melanoma, head and neck, liver or kidney cancer.

This clone was counted only a few times. The CDR3 loop is CASSVPFAGQETQYF. CDR3 in DNA: TGTGCCAGCAGCGTCCCCTTCGCGGGCCAAGAGACCCAGTACTTC. The V gene is TRBV7-9, the J gene TRBJ2-5; D is possibly TRBD2 (5 bases). This CDR3 contains 15 residues. V was pared by 5 bases and J by 1 base, with 14 bases between. Germline V gene sequence: CDR1 SEHNR, CDR2 FQNEAQ (reference sequence).

The V call is TRBV11-3, the J call TRBJ2-1; D perhaps matches TRBD2 (5 bases). Germline lookup yields CDR1 SGHNT and CDR2 YENEEA. This CDR3 contains 20 residues. V was cut by 5 bases and J by 0 bases, with 26 bases left in between. CDR3 amino acids: CASSRRGSGLVESSYNEQFF. The CDR3 DNA reads TGTGCCAGCAGCCGCCGCGGGTCGGGCTTGGTGGAAAGCTCCTACAATGAGCAGTTCTTC.

This clone was recorded only once. At one of its ends the junction is not consistent with the germline gene, which may arise from a read error. The gene calls are TRBV5-3 and TRBJ1-2; D ambiguous. TRBV5-3 is sorted into the ORF group, with uncertain function. The CDR3 consists of 14 residues. The DNA for the CDR3 is TGTGCCAGCAGCTTGGGAGGGCGGTATTATGGCTACACCTTC. Its translation is CASSLGGRYYGYTF.

The V call is TRBV28, the J call TRBJ1-2; no clear D gene. The V and J ends lost 3 bases and 2 bases respectively, with 4 bases between them. The CDR3 length is 12 residues. Per the germline V gene, CDR1 is MDHEN and CDR2 is SYDVKM. The CDR3 region has the DNA TGTGCCAGCAGTTTGGGCAACTATGGCTACACCTTC. It translates to CASSLGNYGYTF.

The chain links TRBV30 to TRBJ1-1; no clear D. V was shortened by 2 bases and J by 1 base, with 8 bases between the two germline ends. The germline CDR1 and CDR2 sequences are GTSNPN and SVGIG (reference sequence). This CDR3 has 13 residues. For the CDR3, the DNA is TGTGCCTGGAGTTTTGCAGGGAACACTGAAGCTTTCTTT. Translation: CAWSFAGNTEAFF.

This clone came up a few times. The genes are TRBV7-8 and TRBJ2-3; 7 positions match TRBD2. With V trimmed by 4 bases and J by 5 bases, 9 bases remained unmatched. Per germline, CDR1 SGHVS and CDR2 FQNEAQ. CDR3 length: 15 residues. Written as DNA, the CDR3 is TGTGCCAGCAGCTCCCCCTCGCGGGGGATAGATACGCAGTATTTT. Translated: CASSSPSRGIDTQYF.

J is TRBJ2-2 and V is TRBV27; D remains ambiguous. Germline CDR1 MNHEY, CDR2 SMNVEV (reference sequence). This CDR3 is 12 amino acids long. Trimming stripped 4 bases from V and 2 bases from J, with 2 bases between. The CDR3, as DNA: TGTGCCAGCAGTTCAAACACCGGGGAGCTGTTTTTT. It codes for CASSSNTGELFF.

The table lists this clone with a count of one. The rearrangement uses TRBV6-6 and TRBJ2-7; D call uncertain. V shed 0 bases and J shed 4 bases, with 10 bases lying between them. In germline, CDR1 is MNHNY, CDR2 SVGAGI (reference sequence). The CDR3 runs to 14 residues. The CDR3 DNA reads as TGTGCCAGCAGTTACTCGGTACCTACTTACGAGCAGTACTTC. This sequence encodes CASSYSVPTYEQYF.

By share, this clone counts as medium-sized. This rearrangement joins TRBV7-8 to TRBJ1-3; D not resolved. This CDR3 spans 16 amino acids. V lost 4 bases to trimming and J lost 4 bases, with 17 bases between them. Germline V gene sequence: CDR1 SGHVS, CDR2 FQNEAQ. The CDR3 DNA follows: TGTGCCAGCAGCTCCCTGGAGTACGGCTCGGGAAACACCATATATTTT. Translation: CASSSLEYGSGNTIYF.

Here the CDR3 DNA reads TGTGCCAGCAGCTTAGGGACTAGCACCTTCTACGAGCAGTACTTC. This sequence encodes CASSLGTSTFYEQYF. The J gene is TRBJ2-7, the V gene TRBV13; 7 bases match TRBD2. The CDR3 is 15 amino acids. Germline CDR1 is PRHDT and CDR2 is FYEKMQ (reference sequence). J lost 3 bases, V lost 0 bases, and 5 bases had no gene match.

The J gene is TRBJ2-7, the V gene TRBV4-3, with D uncertain. Deletions cut 1 base from V and 3 bases from J, with 10 bases between. This CDR3 comprises 14 residues. The germline CDR1 and CDR2 sequences are LGHNA and YSLEER. This CDR3 is CASSQARQFYEQYF. Written as DNA, the CDR3 is TGCGCCAGCAGCCAAGCTCGTCAGTTCTACGAGCAGTACTTC.

This clone was detected a few times. The J gene is TRBJ1-1, the V gene TRBV9; D call uncertain. CDR1 and CDR2 (germline): SGDLS, YYNGEE. V lost 0 bases and J 7 bases, leaving 10 bases between the germline ends. This CDR3 is 13 amino acids long. CDR3 in DNA: TGTGCCAGCAGCGTAGCTTCCGGTTTTGAAGCTTTCTTT. This encodes CASSVASGFEAFF.

This chain uses TRBV9 with TRBJ2-7, with D possibly matching TRBD1 (6 bases). The CDR3 totals 15 residues. CDR1 SGDLS and CDR2 YYNGEE come from the germline V gene. The germline V and J ends were trimmed by 0 bases and 1 base, with 11 bases remaining between them. The CDR3 sequence is CASSVGGTPSYEQYF. The DNA for the CDR3 is TGTGCCAGCAGCGTAGGGGGGACACCATCCTACGAGCAGTACTTC.

The rearrangement links TRBV6-6 to TRBJ1-2; D perhaps matches TRBD1 (5 bases). This CDR3 spans 13 amino acids. Trimming stripped 2 bases from V and 3 bases from J, with 7 bases between. Germline V gene data show CDR1 as MNHNY and CDR2 as SVGAGI (reference sequence). The CDR3 DNA follows: TGTGCCAGCAGTTACGGGGCGGACTATGGCTACACCTTC. Translation gives CASSYGADYGYTF.